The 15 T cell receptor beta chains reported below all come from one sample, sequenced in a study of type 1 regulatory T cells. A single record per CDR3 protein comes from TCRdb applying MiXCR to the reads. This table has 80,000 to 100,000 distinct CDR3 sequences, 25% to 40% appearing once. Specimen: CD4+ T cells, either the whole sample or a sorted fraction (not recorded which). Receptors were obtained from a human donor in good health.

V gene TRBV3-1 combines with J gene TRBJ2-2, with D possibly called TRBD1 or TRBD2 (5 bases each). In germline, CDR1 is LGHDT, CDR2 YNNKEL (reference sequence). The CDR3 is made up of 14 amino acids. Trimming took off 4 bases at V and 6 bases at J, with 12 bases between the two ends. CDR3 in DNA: TGTGCCAGCAGCCTTAGCGCAGGGTCCGGGGAGCTGTTTTTT. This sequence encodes CASSLSAGSGELFF.

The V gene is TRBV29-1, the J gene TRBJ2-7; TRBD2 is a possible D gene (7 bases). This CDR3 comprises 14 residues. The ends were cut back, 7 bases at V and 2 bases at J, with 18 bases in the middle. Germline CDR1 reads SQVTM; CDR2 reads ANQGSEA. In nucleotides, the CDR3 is TGCAGCGCCCGGCGGGGGACATCAGCCTACGAGCAGTACTTC. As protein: CSARRGTSAYEQYF.

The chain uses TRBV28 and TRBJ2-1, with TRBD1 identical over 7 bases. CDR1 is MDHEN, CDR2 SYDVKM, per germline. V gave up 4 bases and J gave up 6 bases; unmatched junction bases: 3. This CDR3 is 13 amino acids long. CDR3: CASSSGQFNEQFF. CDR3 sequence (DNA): TGTGCCAGCAGTTCGGGACAGTTCAATGAGCAGTTCTTC.

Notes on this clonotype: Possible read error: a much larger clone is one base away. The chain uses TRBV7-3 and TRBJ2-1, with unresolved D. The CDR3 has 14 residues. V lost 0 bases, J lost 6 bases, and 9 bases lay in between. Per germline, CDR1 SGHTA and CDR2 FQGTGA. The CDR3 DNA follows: TGTGCCAGCAGCTTAACCCATGGGGTCAATGAGCAGTTCTTC. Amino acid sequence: CASSLTHGVNEQFF.

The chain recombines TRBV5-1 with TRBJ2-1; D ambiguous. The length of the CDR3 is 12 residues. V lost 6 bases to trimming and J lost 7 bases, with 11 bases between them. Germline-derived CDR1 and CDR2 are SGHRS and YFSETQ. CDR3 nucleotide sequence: TGCGCCAGCACCCGGGTGGATAATGAGCAGTTCTTC. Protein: CASTRVDNEQFF.

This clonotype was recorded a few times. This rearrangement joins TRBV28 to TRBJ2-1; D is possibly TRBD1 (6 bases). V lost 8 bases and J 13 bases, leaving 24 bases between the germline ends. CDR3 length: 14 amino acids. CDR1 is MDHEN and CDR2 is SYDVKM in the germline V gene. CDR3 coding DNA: TGTGCCAGCCGTCGAAGCACGACTGGGACATTACAGTTCTTC. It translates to CASRRSTTGTLQFF. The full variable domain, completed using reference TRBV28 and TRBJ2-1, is DVKVTQSSRYLVKRTGEKVFLECVQDMDHENMFWYRQDPGLGLRLIYFSYDVKMKEKGDIPEGYSVSREKKERFSLILESASTNQTSMYLCASRRSTTGTLQFFGPGTRLTVL.

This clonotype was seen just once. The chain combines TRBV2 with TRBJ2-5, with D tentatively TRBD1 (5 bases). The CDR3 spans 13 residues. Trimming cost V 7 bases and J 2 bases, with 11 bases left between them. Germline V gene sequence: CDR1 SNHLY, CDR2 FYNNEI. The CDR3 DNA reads TGTGCCAGCATGTGGAACAGGCAAGAGACCCAGTACTTC. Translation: CASMWNRQETQYF.

The CDR3 DNA sequence: TGCAGTGCTAGAGTAGCGAACCAAGAGACCCAGTACTTC. This translates into CSARVANQETQYF. The rearrangement links TRBV20-1 to TRBJ2-5; D is perhaps TRBD2 (5 bases). The V end lost 1 base, the J end lost 0 bases, and 6 bases lay between the germline ends. This CDR3 comprises 13 residues. CDR1 is DFQATT and CDR2 is SNEGSKA in the germline V gene (reference sequence).

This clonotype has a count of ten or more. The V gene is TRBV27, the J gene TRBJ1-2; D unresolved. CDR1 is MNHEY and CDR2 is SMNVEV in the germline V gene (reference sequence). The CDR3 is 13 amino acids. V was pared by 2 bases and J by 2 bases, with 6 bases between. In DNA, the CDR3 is TGTGCCAGCAGTTTAGCCGGGAACTATGGCTACACCTTC. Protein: CASSLAGNYGYTF.

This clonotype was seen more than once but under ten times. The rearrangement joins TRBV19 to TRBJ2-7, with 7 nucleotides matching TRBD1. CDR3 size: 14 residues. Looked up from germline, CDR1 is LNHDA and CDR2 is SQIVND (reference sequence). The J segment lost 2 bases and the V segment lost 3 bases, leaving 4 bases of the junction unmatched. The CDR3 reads CASSIRGGPYEQYF. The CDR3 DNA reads TGTGCCAGTAGTATTCGAGGGGGCCCCTACGAGCAGTACTTC.

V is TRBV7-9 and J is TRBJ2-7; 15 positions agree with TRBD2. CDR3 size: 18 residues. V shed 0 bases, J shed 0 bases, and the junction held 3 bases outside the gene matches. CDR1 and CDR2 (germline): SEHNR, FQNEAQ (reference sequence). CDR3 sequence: CASSLAGLAGGSSYEQYF. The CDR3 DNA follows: TGTGCCAGCAGCTTAGCGGGACTAGCGGGAGGAAGCTCCTACGAGCAGTACTTC. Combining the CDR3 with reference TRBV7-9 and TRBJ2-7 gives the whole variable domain DTGVSQNPRHKITKRGQNVTFRCDPISEHNRLYWYRQTLGQGPEFLTYFQNEAQLEKSRLLSDRFSAERPKGSFSTLEIQRTEQGDSAMYLCASSLAGLAGGSSYEQYFGPGTRLTVT.

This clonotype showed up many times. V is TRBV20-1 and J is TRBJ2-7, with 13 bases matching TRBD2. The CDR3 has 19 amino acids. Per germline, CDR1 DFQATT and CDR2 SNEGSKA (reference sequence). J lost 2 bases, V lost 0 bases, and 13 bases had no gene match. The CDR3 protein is CSARDVGFTSGRETYEQYF. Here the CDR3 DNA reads TGCAGTGCTAGAGATGTAGGTTTTACTAGCGGGAGGGAGACCTACGAGCAGTACTTC.

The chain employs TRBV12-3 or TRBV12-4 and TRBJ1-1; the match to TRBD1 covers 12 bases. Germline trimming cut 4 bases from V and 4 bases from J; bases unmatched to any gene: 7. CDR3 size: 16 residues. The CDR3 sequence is CASSSIPGQGATEAFF. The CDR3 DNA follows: TGTGCCAGCAGTTCTATACCGGGACAGGGGGCCACTGAAGCTTTCTTT.

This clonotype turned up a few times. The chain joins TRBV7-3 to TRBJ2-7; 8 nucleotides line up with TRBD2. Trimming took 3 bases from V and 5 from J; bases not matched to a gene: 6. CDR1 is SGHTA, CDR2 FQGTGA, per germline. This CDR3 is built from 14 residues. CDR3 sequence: CASSLSGSKDEQYF. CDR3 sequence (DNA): TGTGCCAGCAGCTTGAGCGGGAGTAAGGACGAGCAGTACTTC.

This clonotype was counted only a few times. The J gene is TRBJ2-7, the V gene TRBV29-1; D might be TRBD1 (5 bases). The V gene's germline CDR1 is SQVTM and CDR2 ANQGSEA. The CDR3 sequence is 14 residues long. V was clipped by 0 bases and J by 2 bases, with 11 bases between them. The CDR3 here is CSVEDPDRTYEQYF. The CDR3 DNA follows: TGCAGCGTTGAAGACCCCGACAGAACCTACGAGCAGTACTTC.